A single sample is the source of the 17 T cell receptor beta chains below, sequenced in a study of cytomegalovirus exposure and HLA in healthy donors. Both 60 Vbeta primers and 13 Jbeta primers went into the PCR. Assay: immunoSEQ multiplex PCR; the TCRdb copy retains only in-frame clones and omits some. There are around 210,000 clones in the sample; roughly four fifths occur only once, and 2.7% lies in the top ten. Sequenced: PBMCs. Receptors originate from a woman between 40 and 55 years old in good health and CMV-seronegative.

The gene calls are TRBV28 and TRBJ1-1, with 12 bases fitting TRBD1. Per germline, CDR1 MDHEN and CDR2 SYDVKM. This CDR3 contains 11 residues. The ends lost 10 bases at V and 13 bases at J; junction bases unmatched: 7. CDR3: CATLGQGADFF. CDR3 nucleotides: TGTGCCACCTTGGGACAGGGGGCTGATTTCTTT.

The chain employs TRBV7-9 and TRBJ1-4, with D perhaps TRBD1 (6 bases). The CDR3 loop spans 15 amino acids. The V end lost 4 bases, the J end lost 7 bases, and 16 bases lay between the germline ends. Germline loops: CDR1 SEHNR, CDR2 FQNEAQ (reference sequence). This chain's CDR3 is CASSSQQGGGEKLFF. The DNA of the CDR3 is TGTGCCAGCAGCTCCCAACAGGGAGGGGGTGAAAAACTGTTTTTT.

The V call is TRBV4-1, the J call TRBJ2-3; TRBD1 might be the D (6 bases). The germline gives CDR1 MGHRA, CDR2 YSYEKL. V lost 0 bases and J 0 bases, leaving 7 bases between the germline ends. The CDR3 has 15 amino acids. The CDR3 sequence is CASSQDTGSTDTQYF. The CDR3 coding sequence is TGCGCCAGCAGCCAAGATACAGGGAGCACAGATACGCAGTATTTT.

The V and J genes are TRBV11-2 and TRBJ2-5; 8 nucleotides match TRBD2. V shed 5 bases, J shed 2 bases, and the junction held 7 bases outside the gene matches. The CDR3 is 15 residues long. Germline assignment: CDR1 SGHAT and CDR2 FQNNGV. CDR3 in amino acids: CASSITGGDQETQYF. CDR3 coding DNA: TGTGCCAGCAGCATAACGGGGGGGGATCAAGAGACCCAGTACTTC.

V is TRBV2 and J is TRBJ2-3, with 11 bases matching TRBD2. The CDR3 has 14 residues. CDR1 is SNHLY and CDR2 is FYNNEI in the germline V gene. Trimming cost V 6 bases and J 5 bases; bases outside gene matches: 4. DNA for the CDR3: TGTGCCAGCAGGCCCCTAGCGGGGGGAGATACGCAGTATTTT. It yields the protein CASRPLAGGDTQYF.

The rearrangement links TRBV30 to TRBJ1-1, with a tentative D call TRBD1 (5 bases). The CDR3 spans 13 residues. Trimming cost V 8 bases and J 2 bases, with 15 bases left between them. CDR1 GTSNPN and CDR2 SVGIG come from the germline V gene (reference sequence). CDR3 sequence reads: CAAGTSFNTEAFF. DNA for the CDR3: TGTGCCGCCGGGACTTCTTTCAACACTGAAGCTTTCTTT. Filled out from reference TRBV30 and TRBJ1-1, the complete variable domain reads SQTIHQWPATLVQPVGSPLSLECTVEGTSNPNLYWYRQAAGRGLQLLFYSVGIGQISSEVPQNLSASRPQDRQFILSSKKLLLSDSGFYLCAAGTSFNTEAFFGQGTRLTVV.

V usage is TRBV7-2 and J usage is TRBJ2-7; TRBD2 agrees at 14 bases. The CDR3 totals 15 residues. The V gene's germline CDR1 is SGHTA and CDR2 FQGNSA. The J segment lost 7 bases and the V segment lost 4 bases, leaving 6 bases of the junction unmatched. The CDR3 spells CASSSGLAGEREQYF. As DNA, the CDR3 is TGTGCCAGCAGCTCGGGACTAGCGGGAGAACGTGAGCAGTACTTC. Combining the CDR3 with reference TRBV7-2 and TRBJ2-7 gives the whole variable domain GAGVSQSPSNKVTEKGKDVELRCDPISGHTALYWYRQSLGQGLEFLIYFQGNSAPDKSGLPSDRFSAERTGGSVSTLTIQRTQQEDSAVYLCASSSGLAGEREQYFGPGTRLTVT.

CDR3 sequence reads: CASSLPTSPHNEQFF. CDR3 in DNA: TGTGCCAGCAGTTTACCGACTAGTCCCCACAATGAGCAGTTCTTC. This chain joins TRBV28 and TRBJ2-1, with D tentatively TRBD2 (6 bases). The CDR3 runs to 15 residues. V was cut by 2 bases and J by 5 bases, with 13 bases left in between. From germline, CDR1 is MDHEN and CDR2 SYDVKM.

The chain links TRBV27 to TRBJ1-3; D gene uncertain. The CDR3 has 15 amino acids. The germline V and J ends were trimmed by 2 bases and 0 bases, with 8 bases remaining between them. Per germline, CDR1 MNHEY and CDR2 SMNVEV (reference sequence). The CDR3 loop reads CASSLARNSGNTIYF. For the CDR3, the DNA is TGTGCCAGCAGTTTAGCCAGAAACTCTGGAAACACCATATATTTT.

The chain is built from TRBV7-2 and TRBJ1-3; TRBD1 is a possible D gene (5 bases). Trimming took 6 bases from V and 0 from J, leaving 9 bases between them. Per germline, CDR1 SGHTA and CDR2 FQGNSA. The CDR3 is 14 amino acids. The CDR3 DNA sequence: TGTGCCAGCAGTGGGGGGATCTCTGGAAACACCATATATTTT. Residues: CASSGGISGNTIYF. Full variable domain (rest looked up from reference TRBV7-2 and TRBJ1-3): GAGVSQSPSNKVTEKGKDVELRCDPISGHTALYWYRQSLGQGLEFLIYFQGNSAPDKSGLPSDRFSAERTGGSVSTLTIQRTQQEDSAVYLCASSGGISGNTIYFGEGSWLTVV.

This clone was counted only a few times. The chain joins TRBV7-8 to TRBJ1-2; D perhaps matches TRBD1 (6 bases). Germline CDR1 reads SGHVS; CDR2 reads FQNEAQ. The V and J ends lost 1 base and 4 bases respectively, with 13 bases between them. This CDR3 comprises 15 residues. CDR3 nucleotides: TGTGCCAGCAGCTTAGAAGGGGGAATAGGCTATGGCTACACCTTC. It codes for CASSLEGGIGYGYTF. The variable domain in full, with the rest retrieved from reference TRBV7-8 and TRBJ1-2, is GAGVSQSPRYKVAKRGQDVALRCDPISGHVSLFWYQQALGQGPEFLTYFQNEAQLDKSGLPSDRFFAERPEGSVSTLKIQRTQQEDSAVYLCASSLEGGIGYGYTFGSGTRLTVV.

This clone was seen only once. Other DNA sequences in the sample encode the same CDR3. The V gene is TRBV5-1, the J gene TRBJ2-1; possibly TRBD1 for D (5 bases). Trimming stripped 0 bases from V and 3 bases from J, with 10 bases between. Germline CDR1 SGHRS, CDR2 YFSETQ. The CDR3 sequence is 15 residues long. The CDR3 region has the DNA TGCGCCAGCAGCTTGGGGCAGGGAAGCTACAATGAGCAGTTCTTC. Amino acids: CASSLGQGSYNEQFF.

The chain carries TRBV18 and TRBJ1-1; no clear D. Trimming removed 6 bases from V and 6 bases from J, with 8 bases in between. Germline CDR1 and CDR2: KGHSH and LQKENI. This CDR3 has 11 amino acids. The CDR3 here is CASSSTAEAFF. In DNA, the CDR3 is TGTGCCAGCTCCTCCACGGCTGAAGCTTTCTTT.

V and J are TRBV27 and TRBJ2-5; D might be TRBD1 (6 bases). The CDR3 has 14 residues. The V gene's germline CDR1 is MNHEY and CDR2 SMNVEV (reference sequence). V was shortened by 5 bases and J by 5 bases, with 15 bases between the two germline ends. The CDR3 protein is CASSALQGGETQYF. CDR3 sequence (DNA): TGTGCCAGCAGTGCACTACAGGGTGGGGAGACCCAGTACTTC.

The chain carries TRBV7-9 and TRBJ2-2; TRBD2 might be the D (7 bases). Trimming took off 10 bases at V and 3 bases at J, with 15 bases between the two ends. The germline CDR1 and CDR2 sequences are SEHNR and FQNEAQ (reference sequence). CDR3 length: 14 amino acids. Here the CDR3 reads CATQGGGDTGELFF. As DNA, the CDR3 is TGTGCCACCCAGGGAGGGGGAGACACCGGGGAGCTGTTTTTT.

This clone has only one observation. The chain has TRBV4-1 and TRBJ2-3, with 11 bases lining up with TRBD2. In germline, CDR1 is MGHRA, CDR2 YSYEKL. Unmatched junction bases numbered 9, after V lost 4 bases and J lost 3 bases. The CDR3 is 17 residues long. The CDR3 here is CASSRASSSGRTDTQYF. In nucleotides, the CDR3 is TGCGCCAGCAGCCGAGCCTCGTCTAGCGGGAGGACAGATACGCAGTATTTT.

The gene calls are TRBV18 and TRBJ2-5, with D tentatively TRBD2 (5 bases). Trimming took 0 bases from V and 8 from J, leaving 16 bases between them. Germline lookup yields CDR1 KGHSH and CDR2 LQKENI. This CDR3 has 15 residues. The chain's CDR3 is CASSPPSLTGETQYF. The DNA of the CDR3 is TGTGCCAGCTCACCACCGTCACTGACCGGGGAAACCCAGTACTTC. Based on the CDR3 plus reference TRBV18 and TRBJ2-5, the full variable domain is NAGVMQNPRHLVRRRGQEARLRCSPMKGHSHVYWYRQLPEEGLKFMVYLQKENIIDESGMPKERFSAEFPKEGPSILRIQQVVRGDSAAYFCASSPPSLTGETQYFGPGTRLLVL.